A single sample gave rise to the 4 T cell receptor beta chains below, sequenced in a study of blood T cell repertoires in COVID-19. Sequencing used immunoSEQ multiplex PCR; TCRdb keeps in-frame clones, though not all of them. The sample lists a few hundred thousand clones; roughly 90% were seen once. Sequencing was carried out using peripheral blood. These receptors were obtained from a man aged 35 to 55 with acute or convalescent COVID-19.

V usage is TRBV12-5 and J usage is TRBJ2-1; no definite D call. CDR1 and CDR2 (germline): LGHNT, FRNRAP. CDR3 length equals 12 residues. The V end was cut by 0 bases, the J end by 9 bases, with 6 bases between. Here the CDR3 DNA reads TGTGCTAGTGGTTTGGTCTTTCGTGAGCAGTTCTTC. It is translated as CASGLVFREQFF.

As to this clone: Other DNA variants within this sample encode the same CDR3. The chain carries TRBV11-3 and TRBJ2-2; tentatively, D is TRBD1 (5 bases). The CDR3 consists of 15 residues. CDR1 and CDR2 from the germline V gene are SGHNT and YENEEA. V was clipped by 2 bases and J by 0 bases, with 7 bases between them. The CDR3 DNA reads as TGTGCCAGCAGCTTATCAGGGTCGAACACCGGGGAGCTGTTTTTT. Protein: CASSLSGSNTGELFF.

This clone was picked up one time. The chain links TRBV11-2 to TRBJ2-7; perhaps TRBD2 as D (5 bases). The germline V gene encodes CDR1 SGHAT and CDR2 FQNNGV. The CDR3 is made up of 15 amino acids. The ends were cut back, 2 bases at V and 7 bases at J, with 18 bases in the middle. This chain's CDR3 is CASSLSGVGVGEQYF. The CDR3 nucleotides read TGTGCCAGCAGCTTATCGGGCGTCGGGGTGGGGGAGCAGTACTTC.

The gene calls are TRBV29-1 and TRBJ2-6; maybe TRBD2 (6 bases). Germline CDR1 SQVTM, CDR2 ANQGSEA. V lost 3 bases and J 0 bases, leaving 15 bases between the germline ends. The CDR3 length is 17 residues. The CDR3 DNA reads as TGCAGCGTTGAGGGGGGATCAGGGTACTCTGGGGCCAACGTCCTGACTTTC. Amino acids: CSVEGGSGYSGANVLTF.